This T cell receptor (beta chain) was documented in a study of T cells in Graves' hyperthyroidism and ophthalmopathy. Study results and limitations: Most thyroid clonotypes with frequency above 0.001 were detected in blood.

Clinicians diagnosed patients from clinical symptoms, serum thyroxine and TRAb, thyroid ultrasound and orbital computed tomography. This clonotype was detected a few times. The antigen remains undetermined. Regions amplified from RNA transcripts were the TCR beta CDR3 regions. An initial round of RT-PCR targeting the TCR CDR3 relied on the HTBI primer set. Each CDR3 protein is one row after TCRdb ran MiXCR on the multiplex PCR reads. The profile covers 400,000 to 450,000 distinct CDR3 sequences, with about 15% appearing a single time and approximately 13% taken by the ten largest. In germline, CDR1 is SGHRS, CDR2 YFSETQ. This CDR3 is 16 amino acids long. Trimming cost V 4 bases and J 2 bases; bases outside gene matches: 5.

The sample was blood. This receptor was obtained from a man in his late teens or twenties with Graves' ophthalmopathy. The rearrangement joins TRBV5-1 to TRBJ2-5, with 13 bases fitting TRBD2. CDR3 coding DNA: TGCGCCAGCAGCCTGGGACTAGCGGGGAGGCAAGAGACCCAGTACTTC. Translating gives CASSLGLAGRQETQYF.